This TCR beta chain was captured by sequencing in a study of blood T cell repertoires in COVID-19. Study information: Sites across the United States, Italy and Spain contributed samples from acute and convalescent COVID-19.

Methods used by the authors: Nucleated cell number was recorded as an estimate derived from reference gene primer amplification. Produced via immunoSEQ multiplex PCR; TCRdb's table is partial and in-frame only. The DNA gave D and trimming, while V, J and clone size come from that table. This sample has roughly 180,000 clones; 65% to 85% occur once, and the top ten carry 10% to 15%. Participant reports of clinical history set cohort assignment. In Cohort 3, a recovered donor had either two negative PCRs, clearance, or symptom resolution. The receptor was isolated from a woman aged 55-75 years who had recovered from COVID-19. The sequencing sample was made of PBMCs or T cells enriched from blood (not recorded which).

In DNA, the CDR3 is TGCGCCAGCAGCTTGCCCACACCGAACACCGGGGAGCTGTTTTTT. Amino acids: CASSLPTPNTGELFF. The chain couples TRBV5-1 to TRBJ2-2; D unresolved. V was clipped by 1 base and J by 0 bases, with 7 bases between them. This CDR3 comprises 15 residues. CDR1 is SGHRS and CDR2 is YFSETQ in the germline V gene. The variable domain in full, with the rest retrieved from reference TRBV5-1 and TRBJ2-2, is KAGVTQTPRYLIKTRGQQVTLSCSPISGHRSVSWYQQTPGQGLQFLFEYFSETQRNKGNFPGRFSGRQFSNSRSEMNVSTLELGDSALYLCASSLPTPNTGELFFGEGSRLTVL.